Listed below are T cell receptor beta chains from one sample, sequenced in a study of shared clonotypes between healthy human individuals. Produced via immunoSEQ multiplex PCR; TCRdb's table is partial and in-frame only. The sample gives approximately 1.1 million clones, approximately 78% of which show up once; approximately 0.56% is in the top ten. Sequenced: memory CD4+ T cells from PBMCs. The receptors shown here come from a man between 18 and 35 years old in good health. Some clones in this sample may be carry-over from other donors' samples. The CDR3 runs from the conserved cysteine through the conserved F or W. A D gene is named only where the DNA matches it firmly. Clone size appears in some rows only: once, few, many, or a class for an expanded clone.

CDR3 protein	CDR3 DNA	clone size	D gene	J gene	CDR3 length	V gene
CASMDRRNYGYTF	TGTGCCAGTATGGACAGGAGGAACTATGGCTACACCTTC	.	TRBD1	TRBJ1-2	13	TRBV28
CASSIDDRTYNEQFF	TGTGCCAGTAGTATAGATGATCGGACCTACAATGAGCAGTTCTTC	.	.	TRBJ2-1	15	TRBV19
CASNSDGGAYNEQFF	TGTGCCAGCAACTCGGACGGGGGGGCCTACAATGAGCAGTTCTTC	.	TRBD2	TRBJ2-1	15	TRBV2
CASSPNAGFKNIQYF	TGTGCCAGCAGCCCCAATGCTGGTTTCAAAAACATTCAGTACTTC	.	.	TRBJ2-4	15	TRBV7-3
CSATMETQYF	TGCAGTGCAACGATGGAGACCCAGTACTTC	.	.	TRBJ2-5	10	TRBV20-1
CASSYIQGVEGYTF	TGTGCCAGCAGTTACATACAGGGGGTGGAGGGCTACACCTTC	.	TRBD1	TRBJ1-2	14	TRBV6-5
CASSAEGQSETQYF	TGTGCCAGCAGTGCGGAGGGACAGTCAGAGACCCAGTACTTC	few	.	TRBJ2-5	14	TRBV6-6
CASSYSNKLFF	TGTGCCAGTAGCTACAGCAACAAGCTGTTTTTT	once	.	TRBJ2-2	11	TRBV19
CASSGVQGPYGYTF	TGTGCCAGCAGCGGCGTTCAGGGACCCTATGGCTACACCTTC	.	.	TRBJ1-2	14	TRBV9
CASSLSTSGINSYEQYF	TGTGCCAGCAGCTTATCGACTAGCGGAATCAACTCCTACGAGCAGTACTTC	.	TRBD2	TRBJ2-7	17	TRBV11-2